These 12 T cell receptor beta chains originate from one sample sequenced in a study of tumor and adjacent non-tumor tissue in lung cancer. This sample's RNA came from whole unsorted tissue. This non-tumor lung sample came from over 3 cm beyond the tumor edge. Three rounds of nested PCR, following a modified ARM-PCR protocol, produced the TCRbeta library. TCRdb re-called the multiplex PCR reads with MiXCR, one entry per CDR3 protein. This table holds approximately 90,000 distinct CDR3 sequences, roughly 77% found once. Sequencing used distant non-tumor lung tissue. These TCRs come from a woman aged 45-65 years with non-small cell lung cancer.

As for this clonotype: A read error is possible here, since a much larger clone lies one base away. The V gene is TRBV5-1, the J gene TRBJ2-5, with 13 bases identical to TRBD2. The CDR3 has 16 amino acids. Germline V CDR1 and CDR2: SGHRS, YFSETQ. J gave up 5 bases and V 6 bases, and 10 bases lay outside the gene matches. CDR3 sequence reads: CASISSTSGRSETQYF. CDR3 bases: TGCGCCAGCATCTCTTCGACTAGCGGGAGGTCGGAGACCCAGTACTTC.

Ten or more counts support this clonotype. The chain uses TRBV6-5 and TRBJ2-1; unclear D gene. The germline V gene has CDR1 MNHEY and CDR2 SVGAGI. This CDR3 spans 15 amino acids. Trimming left V 2 bases short and J 5 bases short, with 13 bases between. In DNA form, the CDR3 reads TGTGCCAGCAGTTACAGGCGATCCGGCGACAATGAGCAGTTCTTC. Translating it yields CASSYRRSGDNEQFF.

Regarding this clonotype: It is likely a read error, because the conserved phenylalanine at the end of the CDR3 is missing. This chain uses TRBV29-1 with TRBJ2-1, with 7 nucleotides matching TRBD2. CDR1 is SQVTM, CDR2 ANQGSEA, per germline. CDR3 length: 15 amino acids. V lost 6 bases, J lost 6 bases, and 14 bases stayed unmatched. This CDR3 is CSVEDGVAGFNEQFL. CDR3 in DNA: TGCAGCGTCGAGGATGGGGTAGCGGGTTTCAATGAGCAGTTCTTA.

This clonotype was detected only once. One end of the junction does not line up with germline, which may come from a read error. J is TRBJ1-5 and V is TRBV6-1; 9 bases map to TRBD1. The CDR3 consists of 17 residues. The germline gives CDR1 MNHNS, CDR2 SASEGT. The CDR3 here is CASYPATGGMKNQAQHF. CDR3 DNA sequence: TGTGCCAGTTATCCGGCGACAGGGGGTATGAAAAATCAGGCCCAGCATTTT.

This clonotype was detected once. This sequence joins TRBV6-6 and TRBJ1-5, with TRBD1 matching over 8 bases. The CDR3 runs to 14 residues. The V gene's germline CDR1 is MNHNY and CDR2 SVGAGI (reference sequence). V lost 6 bases, J lost 15 bases, and 16 bases stayed unmatched. The CDR3 coding sequence is TGTGCCAGCAGGACAGGGGCCCCCAATCAACCACGGCATTTT. Its protein product is CASRTGAPNQPRHF.

A note on this clonotype: At one end the junction does not follow the germline gene, possibly because of a read error. The chain uses TRBV11-2 and TRBJ2-1; D uncertain. Per the germline V gene, CDR1 is SGHAT and CDR2 is FQNNGV. CDR3 size: 12 residues. In DNA form, the CDR3 reads TGCGCCAGCAGCTTAAACGAACATGAGCGTTTCTTC. This codes for CASSLNEHERFF.

As concerns this clonotype: At one boundary the junction diverges from the germline segment, which might be a read error. The V gene is TRBV11-2, the J gene TRBJ2-1, with no clear D. The CDR3 is made up of 16 amino acids. CDR1 SGHAT and CDR2 FQNNGV come from the germline V gene. The CDR3, as DNA: TGTGCCAGCAGCCTACGAGCGAAATCCTCCTACTATGAGCAGTTCTTC. Translating it yields CASSLRAKSSYYEQFF.

Note on this clonotype: No conserved phenylalanine or tryptophan is present at the end of the CDR3, so a read error is the likely explanation. The DNA is omitted, as the CDR3 cannot be located on it reliably, and the CDR3 follows TCRdb's listing. The chain uses TRBV11-2 and TRBJ1-5; the DNA was not compared with TRBD1, the D call given in the table. The CDR3 spans 15 amino acids, including both terminal residues. Germline lookup yields CDR1 SGHAT and CDR2 FQNNGV. The CDR3 spells CASSLSYRDNQPRHL.

Turning to this clonotype: Compared with germline, one end of the junction differs, possibly owing to a read error. V usage is TRBV20-1 and J usage is TRBJ2-1, with TRBD2 matching over 16 bases. CDR1 and CDR2 (germline): DFQATT, SNEGSKA (reference sequence). The CDR3 is made up of 16 amino acids. CDR3 region: CSWDSWGLAGGNEQFF. The CDR3, as DNA: TGCAGCTGGGACAGCTGGGGACTAGCGGGAGGGAATGAACAGTTCTTC.

The chain has TRBV29-1 and TRBJ1-5; 7 positions match TRBD1. J gave up 1 base and V 7 bases, and 10 bases lay outside the gene matches. The CDR3 is made up of 15 amino acids. The germline gives CDR1 SQVTM, CDR2 ANQGSEA. CDR3 residues: CSATSTGSSNQPQHF. In nucleotides, the CDR3 is TGCAGCGCCACCTCGACAGGGAGCAGCAATCAGCCCCAGCATTTT.

On this clonotype itself: One end of the junction is discordant with germline, which a read error may explain. This chain connects TRBV6-5 to TRBJ2-3; D is possibly TRBD1 or TRBD2 (6 bases each). Germline assignment: CDR1 MNHEY and CDR2 SVGAGI. The CDR3 is 18 amino acids. The CDR3 spells CASGYSWGTVGGPDTQYF. As DNA, the CDR3 is TGTGCCAGCGGTTACTCGTGGGGAACGGTGGGGGGCCCAGATACGCAGTATTTT.

The rearrangement uses TRBV11-2 and TRBJ2-3; TRBD1 might be the D (6 bases). Germline CDR1 reads SGHAT; CDR2 reads FQNNGV. CDR3 length: 15 residues. With 8 bases removed from V and 7 bases from J, the gap between germline ends came to 22 bases. In DNA, the CDR3 is TGTGCCAGCGGCCTAGGACGCCCAGGGGACCATACGCAGTATTTT. It is translated as CASGLGRPGDHTQYF.